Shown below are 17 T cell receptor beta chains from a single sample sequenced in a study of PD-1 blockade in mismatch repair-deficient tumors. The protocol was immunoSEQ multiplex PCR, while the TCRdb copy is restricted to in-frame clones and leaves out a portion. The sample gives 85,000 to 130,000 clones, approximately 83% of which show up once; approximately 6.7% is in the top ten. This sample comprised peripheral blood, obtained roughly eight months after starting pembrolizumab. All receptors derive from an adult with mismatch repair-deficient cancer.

The CDR3 reads CASSVGAGDTDTQYF. In nucleotides, the CDR3 is TGTGCCAGCAGCGTAGGGGCGGGAGATACAGATACGCAGTATTTT. The rearrangement joins TRBV9 to TRBJ2-3; 7 nucleotides match TRBD2. J lost 3 bases, V lost 0 bases, and 4 bases had no gene match. The CDR3 contains 15 residues. Per the germline V gene, CDR1 is SGDLS and CDR2 is YYNGEE.

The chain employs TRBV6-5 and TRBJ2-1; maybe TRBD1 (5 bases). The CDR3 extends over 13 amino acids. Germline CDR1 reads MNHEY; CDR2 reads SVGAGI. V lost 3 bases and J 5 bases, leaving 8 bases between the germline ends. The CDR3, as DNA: TGTGCCAGCAGTTATGGGGCCAACAATGAGCAGTTCTTC. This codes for CASSYGANNEQFF.

The chain's CDR3 is CASSLKGVADTQYF. In DNA form, the CDR3 reads TGTGCCAGCAGCTTGAAAGGGGTCGCAGATACGCAGTATTTT. The genes are TRBV5-8 and TRBJ2-3; D is possibly TRBD1 (5 bases). CDR3 size: 14 residues. Trimming took off 1 base at V and 4 bases at J, with 10 bases between the two ends. From germline, CDR1 is SGHTS and CDR2 YDEGEE.

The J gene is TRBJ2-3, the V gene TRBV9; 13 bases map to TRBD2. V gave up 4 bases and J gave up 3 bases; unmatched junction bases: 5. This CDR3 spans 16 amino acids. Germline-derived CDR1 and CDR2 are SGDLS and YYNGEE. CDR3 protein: CASSFGLAGVTDTQYF. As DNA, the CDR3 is TGTGCCAGCAGCTTCGGACTAGCGGGAGTTACAGATACGCAGTATTTT. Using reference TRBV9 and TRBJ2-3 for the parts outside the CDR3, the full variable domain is DSGVTQTPKHLITATGQRVTLRCSPRSGDLSVYWYQQSLDQGLQFLIQYYNGEERAKGNILERFSAQQFPDLHSELNLSSLELGDSALYFCASSFGLAGVTDTQYFGPGTRLTVL.

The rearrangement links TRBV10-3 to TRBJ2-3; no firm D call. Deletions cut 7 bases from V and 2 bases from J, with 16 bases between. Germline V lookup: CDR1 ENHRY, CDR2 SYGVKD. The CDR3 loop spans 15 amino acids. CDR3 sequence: CAIKMTMTVTDTQYF. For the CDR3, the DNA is TGTGCCATCAAGATGACCATGACTGTCACAGATACGCAGTATTTT.

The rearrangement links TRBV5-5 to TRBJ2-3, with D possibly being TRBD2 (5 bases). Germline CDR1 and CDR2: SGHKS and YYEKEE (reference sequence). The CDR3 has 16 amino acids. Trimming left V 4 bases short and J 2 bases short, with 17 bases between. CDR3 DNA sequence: TGTGCCAGCAGCCCTGGAGCGGCCCCGTTCACAGATACGCAGTATTTT. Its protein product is CASSPGAAPFTDTQYF.

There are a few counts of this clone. CDR3 nucleotide sequence: TGTGCCTGGAGTGACAGGCCGGGCACTGAAGCTTTCTTT. It specifies CAWSDRPGTEAFF. The chain has TRBV30 and TRBJ1-1; possibly TRBD1 for D (5 bases). V lost 1 base and J lost 4, with 10 bases in between. Germline CDR1 is GTSNPN and CDR2 is SVGIG (reference sequence). There are 13 residues in the CDR3.

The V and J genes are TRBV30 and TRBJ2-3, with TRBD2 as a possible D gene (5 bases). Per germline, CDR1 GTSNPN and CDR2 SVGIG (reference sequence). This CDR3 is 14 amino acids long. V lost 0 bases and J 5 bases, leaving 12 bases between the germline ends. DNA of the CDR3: TGTGCCTGGAGTGTAGGACTGGGTCTAGATACGCAGTATTTT. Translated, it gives CAWSVGLGLDTQYF.

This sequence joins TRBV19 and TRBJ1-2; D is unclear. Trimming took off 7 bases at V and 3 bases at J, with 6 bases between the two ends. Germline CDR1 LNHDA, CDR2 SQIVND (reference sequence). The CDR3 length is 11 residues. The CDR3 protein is CASNAHYGYTF. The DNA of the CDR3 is TGTGCCAGTAATGCCCACTATGGCTACACCTTC.

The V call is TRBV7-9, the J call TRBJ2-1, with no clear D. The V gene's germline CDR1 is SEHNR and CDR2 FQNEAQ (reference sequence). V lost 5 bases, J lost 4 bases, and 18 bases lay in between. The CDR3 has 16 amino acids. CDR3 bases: TGTGCCAGCAGCCCTCGCCCGCACGTCCGGTACAATGAGCAGTTCTTC. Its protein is CASSPRPHVRYNEQFF.

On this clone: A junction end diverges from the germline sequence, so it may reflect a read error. CDR3 in DNA: TGTGCCAGCAGCGACCCCAGAAGCTCCTACGAGCAGCACTTC. Translating it yields CASSDPRSSYEQHF. This rearrangement joins TRBV6-5 to TRBJ2-7, with D unresolved. In germline, CDR1 is MNHEY, CDR2 SVGAGI. The CDR3 sequence is 14 residues long.

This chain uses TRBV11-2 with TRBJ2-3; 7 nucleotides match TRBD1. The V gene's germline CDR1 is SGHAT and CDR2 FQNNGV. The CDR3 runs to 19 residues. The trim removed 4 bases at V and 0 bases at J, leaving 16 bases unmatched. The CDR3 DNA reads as TGTGCCAGCAGCTCCGTAAGGAGGACGGACAGGACTAGCACAGATACGCAGTATTTT. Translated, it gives CASSSVRRTDRTSTDTQYF.

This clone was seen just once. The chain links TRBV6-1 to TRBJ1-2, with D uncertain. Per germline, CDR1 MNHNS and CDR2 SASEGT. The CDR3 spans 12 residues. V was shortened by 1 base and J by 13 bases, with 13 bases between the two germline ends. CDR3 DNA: TGTGCCAGCAGTGAAGGGGTCATAGGTGCCACCTTC. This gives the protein CASSEGVIGATF.

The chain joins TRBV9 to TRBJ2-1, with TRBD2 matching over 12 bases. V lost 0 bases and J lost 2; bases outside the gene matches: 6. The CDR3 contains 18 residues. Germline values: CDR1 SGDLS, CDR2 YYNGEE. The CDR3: CASSVGATSGRPYNEQFF. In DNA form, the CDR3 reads TGTGCCAGCAGCGTAGGTGCGACTAGCGGGAGACCCTACAATGAGCAGTTCTTC.

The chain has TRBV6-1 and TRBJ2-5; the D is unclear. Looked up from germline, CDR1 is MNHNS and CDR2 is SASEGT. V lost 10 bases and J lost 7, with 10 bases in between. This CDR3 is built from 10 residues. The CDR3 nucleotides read TGTGCCACCTCTGGGGTGACCCAGTACTTC. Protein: CATSGVTQYF.

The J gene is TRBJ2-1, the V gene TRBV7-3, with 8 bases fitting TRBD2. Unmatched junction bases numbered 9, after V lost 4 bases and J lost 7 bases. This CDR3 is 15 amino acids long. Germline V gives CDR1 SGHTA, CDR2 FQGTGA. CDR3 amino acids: CASSSGLAQENEQFF. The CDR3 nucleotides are TGTGCCAGCAGCTCCGGACTAGCCCAGGAGAATGAGCAGTTCTTC.

CDR3 residues: CAISGFKGTEAFF. The CDR3 DNA sequence: TGTGCCATCAGTGGCTTTAAAGGGACTGAAGCTTTCTTT. The V call is TRBV10-3, the J call TRBJ1-1; D ambiguous. The ends were cut back, 4 bases at V and 5 bases at J, with 11 bases in the middle. The CDR3 covers 13 residues. The germline gives CDR1 ENHRY, CDR2 SYGVKD.